Presented here are 29 T cell receptor beta chains from one specimen sequenced in a study of blood T cell repertoires in COVID-19. TCRdb's copy holds only in-frame clones and misses some; the assay was immunoSEQ multiplex PCR. The data contain some 400,000 clones, 85% to 90% of them seen just once; the ten biggest clones take up about 1.8%. Material for sequencing was PBMCs or T cells enriched from blood (not recorded which). These receptors were obtained from a young woman who had recovered from COVID-19.

The chain links TRBV5-1 to TRBJ1-1; D unresolved. The germline CDR1 and CDR2 sequences are SGHRS and YFSETQ. The V gene lost 7 bases and the J gene lost 10 bases, with 14 bases spanning the gap. The CDR3 totals 11 residues. In DNA form, the CDR3 reads TGCGCCAGCCAGGCGGGAAGGATAGCTTTCTTT. This translates into CASQAGRIAFF. Drawing the rest from reference TRBV5-1 and TRBJ1-1, the complete variable domain is KAGVTQTPRYLIKTRGQQVTLSCSPISGHRSVSWYQQTPGQGLQFLFEYFSETQRNKGNFPGRFSGRQFSNSRSEMNVSTLELGDSALYLCASQAGRIAFFGQGTRLTVV.

The sample holds one count of this clone. The V gene is TRBV30, the J gene TRBJ2-5, with 9 bases that match TRBD1. The CDR3 sequence is 16 residues long. Germline V CDR1 and CDR2: GTSNPN, SVGIG (reference sequence). The V and J ends lost 1 base and 4 bases, in that order; junction bases with no gene match: 10. This CDR3 is CAWSAAPGTGRETQYF. Written as DNA, the CDR3 is TGTGCCTGGAGTGCAGCTCCCGGGACAGGGAGAGAGACCCAGTACTTC.

J is TRBJ1-1 and V is TRBV30, with D perhaps TRBD1 (5 bases). V lost 5 bases to trimming and J lost 5 bases, with 12 bases between them. Germline loops: CDR1 GTSNPN, CDR2 SVGIG (reference sequence). The CDR3 spans 12 residues. CDR3 loop: CAWSQGSTEAFF. For the CDR3, the DNA is TGTGCCTGGTCGCAGGGTTCAACTGAAGCTTTCTTT.

V is TRBV27 and J is TRBJ1-6; D is ambiguous. This CDR3 spans 16 amino acids. Germline V gene data show CDR1 as MNHEY and CDR2 as SMNVEV (reference sequence). Trimming removed 4 bases at V and 7 bases at J, with 17 bases between. CDR3 loop: CASSSPSTAGNSPLHF. The CDR3 DNA sequence: TGTGCCAGCAGTTCGCCCTCCACAGCTGGCAATTCACCCCTCCACTTT.

The chain carries TRBV19 and TRBJ1-6; D not resolved. CDR3 length: 15 amino acids. Trimming removed 5 bases from V and 7 bases from J, with 15 bases in between. Looked up from germline, CDR1 is LNHDA and CDR2 is SQIVND (reference sequence). As DNA, the CDR3 is TGTGCCAGTAGTCGCGGGAAGACTCAGAATTCACCCCTCCACTTT. Protein product: CASSRGKTQNSPLHF.

This clone was detected once. The V and J genes are TRBV6-5 and TRBJ1-3; D ambiguous. Per the germline V gene, CDR1 is MNHEY and CDR2 is SVGAGI. The V gene lost 3 bases and the J gene lost 4 bases, with 10 bases spanning the gap. The CDR3 runs 14 residues. CDR3 region: CASSYLPEGNTIYF. For the CDR3, the DNA is TGTGCCAGCAGTTATCTGCCAGAAGGAAACACCATATATTTT.

The V call is TRBV19, the J call TRBJ2-7; 9 bases line up with TRBD1. The V and J ends lost 6 bases and 4 bases, in that order; junction bases with no gene match: 10. Per germline, CDR1 LNHDA and CDR2 SQIVND (reference sequence). The CDR3 consists of 15 residues. CDR3 nucleotide sequence: TGTGCCAGTAGAACGAGAGGGACAGGGTCATACGAGCAGTACTTC. It encodes CASRTRGTGSYEQYF.

CDR3 loop: CASSPSPPSRGTQYF. CDR3 DNA sequence: TGTGCCAGTAGTCCATCCCCCCCGAGCAGGGGTACGCAGTATTTT. The rearrangement uses TRBV19 and TRBJ2-3; possibly TRBD1 for D (6 bases). The V gene's germline CDR1 is LNHDA and CDR2 SQIVND (reference sequence). V was clipped by 5 bases and J by 8 bases, with 20 bases between them. The CDR3 extends over 15 amino acids. Drawing the rest from reference TRBV19 and TRBJ2-3, the complete variable domain is DGGITQSPKYLFRKEGQNVTLSCEQNLNHDAMYWYRQDPGQGLRLIYYSQIVNDFQKGDIAEGYSVSREKKESFPLTVTSAQKNPTAFYLCASSPSPPSRGTQYFGPGTRLTVL.

There are a few counts of this clone. The chain employs TRBV6-1 and TRBJ2-7; 9 bases match TRBD2. Per the germline V gene, CDR1 is MNHNS and CDR2 is SASEGT. V shed 4 bases and J 3 bases; nucleotides not matched to a gene: 10. The CDR3 runs to 16 residues. The CDR3 here is CASSVLAGTLDYEQYF. The CDR3, as DNA: TGTGCCAGCAGTGTTCTAGCGGGGACACTTGACTACGAGCAGTACTTC.

The chain employs TRBV7-2 and TRBJ2-5, with TRBD2 identical over 8 bases. CDR1 is SGHTA and CDR2 is FQGNSA in the germline V gene. The junction had 2 bases not matched to a gene; V was cut back by 3 bases and J by 5 bases. The CDR3 loop spans 13 amino acids. CDR3 amino acids: CASSFSGGETQYF. For the CDR3, the DNA is TGTGCCAGCAGCTTTTCGGGGGGGGAGACCCAGTACTTC. Full variable domain (rest looked up from reference TRBV7-2 and TRBJ2-5): GAGVSQSPSNKVTEKGKDVELRCDPISGHTALYWYRQSLGQGLEFLIYFQGNSAPDKSGLPSDRFSAERTGGSVSTLTIQRTQQEDSAVYLCASSFSGGETQYFGPGTRLLVL.

The chain uses TRBV7-2 and TRBJ2-5; 9 bases are shared with TRBD2. The CDR3 is made up of 15 amino acids. J lost 4 bases, V lost 5 bases, and 8 bases had no gene match. Germline V gene lookup returns CDR1 SGHTA and CDR2 FQGNSA. The CDR3 sequence: CASSLRGGAGETQYF. CDR3 bases: TGTGCCAGCAGCCTACGCGGGGGGGCGGGAGAGACCCAGTACTTC. Filled out from reference TRBV7-2 and TRBJ2-5, the complete variable domain reads GAGVSQSPSNKVTEKGKDVELRCDPISGHTALYWYRQSLGQGLEFLIYFQGNSAPDKSGLPSDRFSAERTGGSVSTLTIQRTQQEDSAVYLCASSLRGGAGETQYFGPGTRLLVL.

This clone is a singleton in its sample. The gene calls are TRBV11-3 and TRBJ2-1; possible D gene TRBD1, 5 bases. Germline V CDR1 and CDR2: SGHNT, YENEEA. The CDR3 spans 12 residues. The V end lost 4 bases, the J end lost 8 bases, and 9 bases lay between the germline ends. The CDR3 protein is CASSSSGYEQFF. CDR3 bases: TGTGCCAGCAGCTCATCAGGGTATGAGCAGTTCTTC.

This clone was counted at least ten times. The chain uses TRBV29-1 and TRBJ2-1; 9 bases fit TRBD2. This CDR3 is 12 amino acids long. V shed 7 bases and J 4 bases; nucleotides not matched to a gene: 2. Germline V CDR1 and CDR2: SQVTM, ANQGSEA. This CDR3 reads CSAAGGYNEQFF. DNA of the CDR3: TGCAGCGCAGCGGGGGGTTACAATGAGCAGTTCTTC.

Of note for this clone: An end of the junction does not agree with germline; a read error may underlie this. This rearrangement joins TRBV11-3 to TRBJ2-7; D unresolved. Germline V gene sequence: CDR1 SGHNT, CDR2 YENEEA. The length of the CDR3 is 13 residues. DNA for the CDR3: TGTGCCAGCAGTTTAGGGCCCTCCTACGAGCAGTACTTC. This encodes CASSLGPSYEQYF.

In its sample, this clone was seen once. The chain links TRBV27 to TRBJ1-2; 7 nucleotides agree with TRBD1. Germline CDR1 reads MNHEY; CDR2 reads SMNVEV (reference sequence). CDR3 length: 12 amino acids. With 3 bases clipped from V and 10 bases from J, the junction kept 5 bases outside the gene matches. DNA of the CDR3: TGTGCCAGCAGTTTTGGGGACAGAGACTACACCTTC. Protein product: CASSFGDRDYTF.

The chain is built from TRBV5-6 and TRBJ2-7; 10 bases are a match to TRBD2. CDR3 length equals 16 residues. Germline V CDR1 and CDR2: SGHDT, YYEEEE. After removal of 0 bases from V and 8 bases from J, the junction contained 11 bases not matched to a gene. DNA of the CDR3: TGTGCCAGCAGCTTGGGTCTAGCGGGGGACAGACGGAAGCAGTACTTC. Translated, it gives CASSLGLAGDRRKQYF.

The V call is TRBV9, the J call TRBJ1-4; tentatively, D is TRBD1 (5 bases). V lost 4 bases and J 5 bases, leaving 12 bases between the germline ends. The CDR3 consists of 14 residues. The V gene's germline CDR1 is SGDLS and CDR2 YYNGEE. The CDR3 coding sequence is TGTGCCAGCAGCCGGGGGGTTCTGAATGAAAAACTGTTTTTT. Residues: CASSRGVLNEKLFF.

The chain recombines TRBV28 with TRBJ2-1, with D possibly matching TRBD1 (6 bases). The CDR3 runs to 12 residues. Trimming removed 8 bases at V and 7 bases at J, with 12 bases between. Looked up from germline, CDR1 is MDHEN and CDR2 is SYDVKM. The CDR3: CASGGNRNEQFF. The CDR3 DNA is TGTGCCAGCGGGGGCAATAGGAATGAGCAGTTCTTC.

CDR3 in DNA: TGTGCCAGCAGAGAGCGCCCGAGCTCCTACGAGCAGTACTTC. Its protein is CASRERPSSYEQYF. The chain carries TRBV2 and TRBJ2-7, with D unresolved. Trimming cost V 6 bases and J 0 bases, with 12 bases left between them. Germline V gene lookup returns CDR1 SNHLY and CDR2 FYNNEI. The CDR3 has 14 amino acids.

The chain employs TRBV12-5 and TRBJ2-1; 12 positions agree with TRBD1. Trimming removed 6 bases from V and 10 bases from J; junction bases left unmatched: 4. Germline V gene lookup returns CDR1 LGHNT and CDR2 FRNRAP. The CDR3 covers 13 residues. Written as DNA, the CDR3 is TGTGCTAGTGGCGTCGGGACAGGGGGCGAGCAGTTCTTC. Translated, it gives CASGVGTGGEQFF.

The V call is TRBV24-1, the J call TRBJ2-1; D ambiguous. The V gene's germline CDR1 is KGHDR and CDR2 SFDVKD. Trimming removed 6 bases at V and 8 bases at J, with 13 bases between. The CDR3 loop spans 13 amino acids. CDR3 nucleotides: TGTGCCACCAGTCTGTCACCCAGCGATGAGCAGTTCTTC. Encoded protein: CATSLSPSDEQFF.

The chain employs TRBV6-5 and TRBJ1-2; TRBD1 might be the D (5 bases). Germline V lookup: CDR1 MNHEY, CDR2 SVGAGI. The CDR3 is 13 residues long. Trimming pared 7 bases from V and 2 bases from J, leaving 11 bases between. The DNA of the CDR3 is TGTGCCAGCAAGGGGTCGAACAACTATGGCTACACCTTC. It is translated as CASKGSNNYGYTF.

This rearrangement joins TRBV5-1 to TRBJ2-2; the match to TRBD2 covers 9 bases. Trimming took 5 bases from V and 7 from J; bases not matched to a gene: 9. Germline CDR1 reads SGHRS; CDR2 reads YFSETQ. The CDR3 extends over 15 amino acids. CDR3 sequence: CASRISGGTVGELFF. CDR3 nucleotides: TGCGCCAGCAGAATCAGCGGGGGGACTGTCGGGGAGCTGTTTTTT.

The rearrangement links TRBV5-1 to TRBJ1-2, with TRBD1 matching over 8 bases. The CDR3 covers 14 residues. In germline, CDR1 is SGHRS, CDR2 YFSETQ. The ends lost 3 bases at V and 8 bases at J; junction bases unmatched: 9. The CDR3 nucleotides are TGCGCCAGCAGCTCGGAAACAGGGGGATGGGGCTACACCTTC. It specifies CASSSETGGWGYTF.

The chain is built from TRBV6-1 and TRBJ2-5; perhaps TRBD1 as D (5 bases). Germline V lookup: CDR1 MNHNS, CDR2 SASEGT. Trimming left V 2 bases short and J 5 bases short, with 12 bases between. This CDR3 has 14 residues. CDR3: CASSEIFRVETQYF. DNA for the CDR3: TGTGCCAGCAGTGAAATATTCAGGGTCGAGACCCAGTACTTC.

The chain is built from TRBV28 and TRBJ1-1; D gene uncertain. The CDR3 has 14 residues. Germline V gene data show CDR1 as MDHEN and CDR2 as SYDVKM. With 3 bases removed from V and 0 bases from J, the gap between germline ends came to 8 bases. CDR3 amino acids: CASSFEPLNTEAFF. Here the CDR3 DNA reads TGTGCCAGCAGTTTTGAGCCCCTGAACACTGAAGCTTTCTTT.

The CDR3: CASSPSRGPYGYTF. CDR3 in DNA: TGTGCCAGCAGCCCAAGCAGGGGACCTTATGGCTACACCTTC. The rearrangement links TRBV7-2 to TRBJ1-2; D may be TRBD1 (6 bases). Trimming took off 5 bases at V and 5 bases at J, with 15 bases between the two ends. This CDR3 contains 14 residues. Germline CDR1 and CDR2: SGHTA and FQGNSA.

V is TRBV6-4 and J is TRBJ2-7; 7 nucleotides line up with TRBD2. Germline values: CDR1 MRHNA, CDR2 SNTAGT. Trimming cost V 9 bases and J 3 bases; bases outside gene matches: 5. This CDR3 has 12 residues. The CDR3 reads CASPTSSYEQYF. The CDR3 DNA sequence: TGTGCCAGTCCGACTAGCAGCTACGAGCAGTACTTC.

V gene TRBV25-1 combines with J gene TRBJ1-2; D is perhaps TRBD1 (5 bases). The germline V and J ends were trimmed by 8 bases and 7 bases, with 14 bases remaining between them. Germline values: CDR1 MGHDK, CDR2 SYGVNS. This CDR3 is 12 amino acids long. The CDR3 is CASHIGGSGYTF. The CDR3 DNA follows: TGTGCCAGCCACATCGGGGGATCTGGCTACACCTTC.